Below, 16 T cell receptor beta chains from the same sample are listed, as sequenced in a study of T cells of healthy individuals. TCRdb redid the calling of the 5' RACE reads with MiXCR, one entry per CDR3 protein. Of approximately 58,000 distinct CDR3 sequences detected, over 12% appear once; the ten largest clones hold 15% to 20%. All receptors derive from a human donor in good health.

J is TRBJ2-7 and V is TRBV6-5; 7 bases line up with TRBD1. Germline values: CDR1 MNHEY, CDR2 SVGAGI. This CDR3 spans 15 amino acids. J was trimmed by 0 bases and V by 5 bases; bases with no gene match: 7. The CDR3 DNA follows: TGTGCCAGCAGTGCCGACGGGACAGACTCCTACGAGCAGTACTTC. It specifies CASSADGTDSYEQYF.

This clonotype has just a few counts. The DNA of the CDR3 is TGTGCCAGTCTTGGCAGGGCTGGATACGAGCAGTACTTC. This sequence encodes CASLGRAGYEQYF. The rearrangement links TRBV27 to TRBJ2-7; D is possibly TRBD1 (5 bases). Trimming removed 9 bases from V and 4 bases from J, with 16 bases in between. The germline CDR1 and CDR2 sequences are MNHEY and SMNVEV (reference sequence). The CDR3 is 13 residues long.

This clonotype was counted only a few times. The chain combines TRBV5-6 with TRBJ1-1; weak D call: TRBD1 (5 bases). Trimming pared 6 bases from V and 8 bases from J, leaving 17 bases between. This CDR3 has 13 residues. CDR1 and CDR2 from the germline V gene are SGHDT and YYEEEE. The CDR3 spells CASINLQGSEAFF. Here the CDR3 DNA reads TGTGCCAGCATCAACCTTCAGGGAAGCGAAGCTTTCTTT.

The sample holds many counts of this clonotype. For the CDR3, the DNA is TGTGCCAGCAGTCCATCCGACAATGAGCAGTTCTTC. It encodes CASSPSDNEQFF. The genes are TRBV6-6 and TRBJ2-1; D ambiguous. The germline V gene has CDR1 MNHNY and CDR2 SVGAGI (reference sequence). V lost 5 bases and J lost 5, with 7 bases in between. There are 12 residues in the CDR3.

The chain employs TRBV4-1 and TRBJ2-1; the match to TRBD1 covers 11 bases. This CDR3 is 17 amino acids long. Germline CDR1 is MGHRA and CDR2 is YSYEKL. The trim removed 4 bases at V and 2 bases at J, leaving 7 bases unmatched. CDR3 residues: CASSPEPGQGAYNEQFF. In nucleotides, the CDR3 is TGCGCCAGCAGCCCCGAGCCGGGACAGGGGGCCTACAATGAGCAGTTCTTC.

This clonotype came up many times. The chain is built from TRBV20-1 and TRBJ1-2, with 9 positions matching TRBD1. Germline V gene data show CDR1 as DFQATT and CDR2 as SNEGSKA (reference sequence). The CDR3 is made up of 14 amino acids. After removal of 4 bases from V and 4 bases from J, the junction contained 7 bases not matched to a gene. As DNA, the CDR3 is TGCAGTGCTATCCCGGGACAGGGACCCTATGGCTACACCTTC. Protein sequence: CSAIPGQGPYGYTF.

This clonotype occurred a few times. J is TRBJ1-4 and V is TRBV4-3; the D is unclear. V was cut by 0 bases and J by 4 bases, with 15 bases left in between. The germline V gene encodes CDR1 LGHNA and CDR2 YSLEER. This CDR3 is built from 17 residues. CDR3 sequence (DNA): TGCGCCAGCAGCCAAGAAGCAAGGGCGGCCTATAATGAAAAACTGTTTTTT. It encodes CASSQEARAAYNEKLFF.

This clonotype was seen ten or more times. The chain uses TRBV4-1 and TRBJ2-1, with a weak D call TRBD2 (6 bases). Germline CDR1 is MGHRA and CDR2 is YSYEKL. V was pared by 1 base and J by 0 bases, with 10 bases between. This CDR3 contains 16 residues. DNA of the CDR3: TGCGCCAGCAGCCAAGGGGTAGCGGTCTCCTACAATGAGCAGTTCTTC. Translating it yields CASSQGVAVSYNEQFF.

V gene TRBV19 combines with J gene TRBJ1-1; tentative D call: TRBD1 (6 bases). Germline CDR1 LNHDA, CDR2 SQIVND (reference sequence). The CDR3 has 14 residues. V dropped 8 bases and J dropped 4 bases, with 17 bases sitting between them. The CDR3 sequence: CASRDPGGATEAFF. The DNA for the CDR3 is TGTGCCAGTCGGGACCCCGGGGGGGCCACTGAAGCTTTCTTT. The full variable domain, rest sourced from reference TRBV19 and TRBJ1-1, is DGGITQSPKYLFRKEGQNVTLSCEQNLNHDAMYWYRQDPGQGLRLIYYSQIVNDFQKGDIAEGYSVSREKKESFPLTVTSAQKNPTAFYLCASRDPGGATEAFFGQGTRLTVV.

This clonotype appeared a few times. The chain employs TRBV7-8 and TRBJ2-7; no reliable D call. Trimming shortened V by 1 base and J by 5 bases, and 6 bases separated the two germline ends. Per the germline V gene, CDR1 is SGHVS and CDR2 is FQNEAQ. The CDR3 is 12 residues long. CDR3 amino acids: CASSLGPHEQYF. The CDR3 DNA reads TGTGCCAGCAGCTTAGGACCCCACGAGCAGTACTTC.

The genes are TRBV6-5 and TRBJ2-1; TRBD2 aligns across 7 bases. Germline CDR1 and CDR2: MNHEY and SVGAGI. V gave up 6 bases and J gave up 5 bases; unmatched junction bases: 10. CDR3 length: 15 amino acids. CDR3 sequence reads: CASRPWRESNNEQFF. The CDR3 nucleotides are TGTGCCAGCAGGCCCTGGCGGGAGAGTAACAATGAGCAGTTCTTC.

This clonotype was seen repeatedly, ten times or more. The chain is built from TRBV5-1 and TRBJ2-3, with D perhaps assigned TRBD1 or TRBD2 (7 bases each). The CDR3 length is 17 residues. Germline CDR1 is SGHRS and CDR2 is YFSETQ. Trimming shortened V by 0 bases and J by 4 bases, and 18 bases separated the two germline ends. This CDR3 reads CASSLARGGGLADTQYF. CDR3 in DNA: TGCGCCAGCAGCTTGGCCAGGGGGGGCGGGTTAGCAGATACGCAGTATTTT.

A note on this clonotype: This may come from a read error, since a much larger clone is one base off. V and J are TRBV7-2 and TRBJ1-2; D unresolved. The germline gives CDR1 SGHTA, CDR2 FQGNSA. The CDR3 contains 16 residues. CDR3 bases: TGTGCCAGCAGCTTAGACCCCGCTCCCGACGACTATGGCCACACCTTC. This sequence encodes CASSLDPAPDDYGHTF.

This clonotype came up many times. The chain joins TRBV28 to TRBJ1-4, with D tentatively TRBD1 (6 bases). This CDR3 contains 14 residues. The V and J ends lost 2 bases and 8 bases respectively, with 12 bases between them. Germline values: CDR1 MDHEN, CDR2 SYDVKM. In nucleotides, the CDR3 is TGTGCCAGCAGTTTAAACGACAGGCGGGAAAAACTGTTTTTT. Protein product: CASSLNDRREKLFF.

The chain employs TRBV5-4 and TRBJ2-1, with 9 bases that match TRBD2. This CDR3 is 16 amino acids long. The V and J ends lost 4 bases and 14 bases, in that order; junction bases with no gene match: 19. Per the germline V gene, CDR1 is SGHNT and CDR2 is YYREEE (reference sequence). CDR3 DNA sequence: TGTGCCAGCAGCCCGGCGGGGCGCGGGAGGGCCGATAAGAAGTTCTTC. It is translated as CASSPAGRGRADKKFF. Full variable domain (outside the CDR3, taken from reference TRBV5-4 and TRBJ2-1): ETGVTQSPTHLIKTRGQQVTLRCSSQSGHNTVSWYQQALGQGPQFIFQYYREEENGRGNFPPRFSGLQFPNYSSELNVNALELDDSALYLCASSPAGRGRADKKFFGPGTRLTVL.

At least ten counts were recorded for this clonotype. The chain joins TRBV2 to TRBJ1-1; D is undetermined. In germline, CDR1 is SNHLY, CDR2 FYNNEI. This CDR3 spans 13 amino acids. V gave up 7 bases and J gave up 0 bases, with 9 bases separating them. CDR3 amino acids: CASKGRVNTEAFF. Here the CDR3 DNA reads TGTGCCAGCAAAGGAAGGGTGAACACTGAAGCTTTCTTT.